What follows are 26 T cell receptor beta chains derived from one specimen sequenced in a study of early T cells in non-severe SARS-CoV-2 infection. One entry per CDR3 protein, called by TCRdb with MiXCR from the 5' RACE reads. The sample yields about 30,000 distinct CDR3 sequences, approximately 6.3% seen once. Sequencing used whole blood. The origin of the receptors is an adult who was a healthcare worker with PCR-confirmed SARS-CoV-2 infection or an uninfected control (not recorded which).

This clonotype was counted at least ten times. The chain employs TRBV11-2 and TRBJ2-5; D may be TRBD1 (6 bases). Between the trimmed V and J ends, which lost 6 bases and 5 bases, there was a span of 19 bases. Germline assignment: CDR1 SGHAT and CDR2 FQNNGV. The CDR3 is made up of 15 amino acids. The CDR3 coding sequence is TGTGCCAGCAGGGAGACGACAGGTCCCAAGGAGACCCAGTACTTC. This encodes CASRETTGPKETQYF.

Many counts were recorded for this clonotype. The V gene is TRBV4-3, the J gene TRBJ1-2; TRBD1 agrees at 10 bases. The CDR3 is made up of 15 amino acids. CDR1 and CDR2 (germline): LGHNA, YSLEER. V dropped 3 bases and J dropped 2; count of bases not matched to a gene: 3. This CDR3 is CASSQGDRGNYGYTF. Here the CDR3 DNA reads TGCGCCAGCAGCCAGGGGGACAGGGGAAACTATGGCTACACCTTC.

This clonotype was counted ten times or more. The rearrangement links TRBV5-4 to TRBJ1-4; D is possibly TRBD1 (5 bases). The CDR3 covers 13 residues. CDR1 and CDR2 (germline): SGHNT, YYREEE (reference sequence). With 5 bases removed from V and 8 bases from J, the gap between germline ends came to 13 bases. CDR3 region: CASSQGSEEKLFF. CDR3 in DNA: TGTGCCAGCAGTCAGGGAAGTGAGGAAAAACTGTTTTTT.

This clonotype was seen repeatedly, ten times or more. The chain links TRBV7-8 to TRBJ1-1, with D perhaps matching TRBD1 (5 bases). Germline values: CDR1 SGHVS, CDR2 FQNEAQ. V was pared by 4 bases and J by 7 bases, with 19 bases between. The CDR3 has 15 residues. In DNA form, the CDR3 reads TGTGCCAGCAGCTCACTCAGCACCGGGGGGAGTGAAGCTTTCTTT. It translates to CASSSLSTGGSEAFF.

The sample holds many counts of this clonotype. The J gene is TRBJ1-2, the V gene TRBV13; D unclear. V lost 2 bases and J lost 0, with 10 bases in between. Germline V gives CDR1 PRHDT, CDR2 FYEKMQ (reference sequence). This CDR3 comprises 15 residues. The CDR3 DNA sequence: TGTGCCAGCAGCTTACATTCGGCCGCTAACTATGGCTACACCTTC. Amino acids: CASSLHSAANYGYTF.

The chain has TRBV6-2 or TRBV6-3 and TRBJ2-5, with TRBD1 matching 9 bases. The trim removed 0 bases at V and 0 bases at J, leaving 5 bases unmatched. Germline V gives CDR1 MNHEY, CDR2 SVGEGT. The CDR3 is 17 residues long. The CDR3 protein is CASSYSIWDRDQETQYF. The CDR3 DNA is TGTGCCAGCAGTTACTCTATTTGGGACAGGGACCAAGAGACCCAGTACTTC.

This clonotype was recorded many times. As DNA, the CDR3 is TGTGCCAGCCAGCACAAACTGGGCGGGGTGTACAATGAGCAGTTCTTC. Translation: CASQHKLGGVYNEQFF. The chain employs TRBV25-1 and TRBJ2-1, with D possibly matching TRBD2 (6 bases). Per the germline V gene, CDR1 is MGHDK and CDR2 is SYGVNS. This CDR3 contains 16 residues. Deletions cut 8 bases from V and 4 bases from J, with 21 bases between.

This clonotype came up many times. The chain couples TRBV27 to TRBJ2-7; 13 bases are shared with TRBD2. This CDR3 is 15 amino acids long. V dropped 6 bases and J dropped 9; count of bases not matched to a gene: 11. The germline gives CDR1 MNHEY, CDR2 SMNVEV (reference sequence). The CDR3 is CASSPGTSGRAGQYF. In DNA, the CDR3 is TGTGCCAGCAGCCCCGGAACTAGCGGGAGGGCCGGGCAGTACTTC.

This clonotype turned up a few times. This chain joins TRBV12-3 or TRBV12-4 and TRBJ1-4, with 9 positions matching TRBD1. This CDR3 has 14 amino acids. J gave up 6 bases and V 3 bases, and 2 bases lay outside the gene matches. The CDR3 is CASSFWTGDEKLFF. CDR3 bases: TGTGCCAGCAGTTTTTGGACAGGGGATGAAAAACTGTTTTTT.

This clonotype was observed many times. The J gene is TRBJ1-2, the V gene TRBV11-2; TRBD1 matches at 8 bases. This CDR3 has 13 residues. In germline, CDR1 is SGHAT, CDR2 FQNNGV. J gave up 5 bases and V 5 bases, and 4 bases lay outside the gene matches. The CDR3 spells CASSGDRPYGYTF. The CDR3 region has the DNA TGTGCCAGCAGCGGGGACAGGCCTTATGGCTACACCTTC.

This clonotype was observed a handful of times. The chain carries TRBV28 and TRBJ2-1; D gene uncertain. Per germline, CDR1 MDHEN and CDR2 SYDVKM. The V gene lost 2 bases and the J gene lost 6 bases, with 8 bases spanning the gap. This CDR3 has 13 amino acids. CDR3 sequence reads: CASSLRLVNEQFF. The DNA of the CDR3 is TGTGCCAGCAGTTTAAGGCTAGTCAATGAGCAGTTCTTC.

This clonotype was counted ten times or more. V usage is TRBV19 and J usage is TRBJ2-5; D is possibly TRBD1 or TRBD2 (5 bases each). The V end was cut by 6 bases, the J end by 3 bases, with 17 bases between. CDR3 length equals 15 residues. Germline V gene data show CDR1 as LNHDA and CDR2 as SQIVND (reference sequence). The CDR3 sequence is CASSHQPGHKETQYF. The DNA of the CDR3 is TGTGCCAGTAGCCATCAACCGGGGCACAAAGAGACCCAGTACTTC.

This clonotype was counted many times. The chain carries TRBV9 and TRBJ2-2; tentatively, D is TRBD1 (5 bases). The CDR3 covers 12 residues. In germline, CDR1 is SGDLS, CDR2 YYNGEE. Trimming cost V 5 bases and J 6 bases, with 8 bases left between them. In DNA, the CDR3 is TGTGCCAGCAGGCAGGGCCCCGGGGAGCTGTTTTTT. Translating gives CASRQGPGELFF.

This clonotype was counted ten times or more. The chain employs TRBV20-1 and TRBJ1-6; no clear D gene. Germline V CDR1 and CDR2: DFQATT, SNEGSKA (reference sequence). The CDR3 contains 14 residues. The V end was cut by 3 bases, the J end by 3 bases, with 9 bases between. CDR3 loop: CSASTVSYNSPLHF. The CDR3 DNA follows: TGCAGTGCTAGTACAGTTAGCTATAATTCACCCCTCCACTTT.

The chain uses TRBV3-1 and TRBJ2-3, with 8 nucleotides matching TRBD1. The CDR3 covers 15 residues. Germline lookup yields CDR1 LGHDT and CDR2 YNNKEL (reference sequence). V lost 2 bases to trimming and J lost 5 bases; unmatched junction nucleotides: 6. The CDR3 bases are TGTGCCAGCAGCCAATTCCAGGGGGCGGGAGATACGCAGTATTTT. Translated, it gives CASSQFQGAGDTQYF.

At least ten counts were recorded for this clonotype. The rearrangement joins TRBV20-1 to TRBJ2-3, with 13 bases matching TRBD2. CDR1 DFQATT and CDR2 SNEGSKA come from the germline V gene (reference sequence). The length of the CDR3 is 18 residues. Unmatched junction bases numbered 13, after V lost 6 bases and J lost 1 base. The CDR3 sequence: CSARTKRLAGGRTDTQYF. The CDR3, as DNA: TGCAGTGCAAGAACTAAACGACTAGCGGGGGGACGCACAGATACGCAGTATTTT.

This clonotype was seen many times. CDR3 nucleotides: TGTGCCAGCTCACCACGCACAGGGGCCCCCTACGAGCAGTACTTC. Protein product: CASSPRTGAPYEQYF. The chain recombines TRBV18 with TRBJ2-7; TRBD1 aligns across 7 bases. The V gene end was trimmed by 1 base and the J gene end by 2 bases; junction bases not matched to a gene: 5. The germline CDR1 and CDR2 sequences are KGHSH and LQKENI. CDR3 length: 15 residues.

This clonotype was observed a few times. This chain links TRBV2 with TRBJ1-5; tentative D call: TRBD1 (6 bases). CDR3 length: 14 residues. V was pared by 6 bases and J by 7 bases, with 16 bases between. Germline values: CDR1 SNHLY, CDR2 FYNNEI. The DNA for the CDR3 is TGTGCCAGCAGCTACCGGGACACCTTACAGCCCCAGCATTTT. Translating it yields CASSYRDTLQPQHF.

Many counts were recorded for this clonotype. V usage is TRBV20-1 and J usage is TRBJ1-3, with 9 nucleotides matching TRBD1. The CDR3 consists of 20 residues. Germline V gives CDR1 DFQATT, CDR2 SNEGSKA (reference sequence). The trim removed 1 base at V and 1 base at J, leaving 17 bases unmatched. The CDR3 spells CSARVLGGQGLSLSGNTIYF. The CDR3 DNA sequence: TGCAGTGCTAGAGTACTGGGGGGACAGGGATTGTCTCTTTCTGGAAACACCATATATTTT.

This clonotype appeared a few times. This chain connects TRBV28 to TRBJ1-3; 7 bases are a match to TRBD1. The germline V gene has CDR1 MDHEN and CDR2 SYDVKM. CDR3 length: 16 amino acids. With 7 bases clipped from V and 5 bases from J, the junction kept 14 bases outside the gene matches. CDR3 residues: CASTLSTGLGRNTIYF. The CDR3 bases are TGTGCCAGCACCTTGTCGACAGGGCTGGGAAGAAACACCATATATTTT.

This clonotype occurred many times. J is TRBJ1-1 and V is TRBV24-1; no reliable D call. This CDR3 is 14 amino acids long. Germline CDR1 is KGHDR and CDR2 is SFDVKD. Trimming removed 7 bases at V and 0 bases at J, with 11 bases between. The CDR3 loop is CATRAGKVNTEAFF. As DNA, the CDR3 is TGTGCCACCAGGGCGGGTAAGGTGAACACTGAAGCTTTCTTT.

With regard to this clonotype: This could be a read error, since a much larger clone is one nucleotide away. This chain uses TRBV2 with TRBJ2-1; D is ambiguous. Germline V CDR1 and CDR2: SNHLY, FYNNEI. CDR3 length: 12 residues. With 5 bases removed from V and 9 bases from J, the gap between germline ends came to 11 bases. CDR3 sequence reads: CASSTTSFEQFF. In nucleotides, the CDR3 is TGTGCCAGCAGTACAACCTCCTTTGAGCAGTTCTTC.

This clonotype was counted at least ten times. V gene TRBV19 combines with J gene TRBJ2-2; D is ambiguous. CDR1 is LNHDA, CDR2 SQIVND, per germline (reference sequence). The germline V and J ends were trimmed by 3 bases and 1 base, with 6 bases remaining between them. The CDR3 covers 14 residues. CDR3 nucleotides: TGTGCCAGTAGTATGTGGGGGAACACCGGGGAGCTGTTTTTT. This translates into CASSMWGNTGELFF. The variable domain in full, with the rest retrieved from reference TRBV19 and TRBJ2-2, is DGGITQSPKYLFRKEGQNVTLSCEQNLNHDAMYWYRQDPGQGLRLIYYSQIVNDFQKGDIAEGYSVSREKKESFPLTVTSAQKNPTAFYLCASSMWGNTGELFFGEGSRLTVL.

The gene calls are TRBV6-5 and TRBJ1-3; D remains ambiguous. The V end was cut by 2 bases, the J end by 0 bases, with 11 bases between. Germline CDR1 MNHEY, CDR2 SVGAGI. The CDR3 spans 16 residues. CDR3: CASSYGRKLSGNTIYF. DNA for the CDR3: TGTGCCAGCAGTTACGGGAGGAAGCTCTCTGGAAACACCATATATTTT.

This clonotype has at least ten counts. This chain connects TRBV7-8 to TRBJ1-5; possibly TRBD1 for D (5 bases). CDR3 size: 17 residues. CDR1 SGHVS and CDR2 FQNEAQ come from the germline V gene. V was trimmed by 5 bases and J by 4 bases, leaving 21 bases between them. CDR3 amino acids: CASSHDWGDLQNQPQHF. The CDR3 nucleotides are TGTGCCAGCAGCCACGATTGGGGCGACCTCCAAAATCAGCCCCAGCATTTT.

Notes on this clonotype: At one end, the junction sequence differs from germline, possibly due to a read error. The J gene is TRBJ2-3, the V gene TRBV20-1; D perhaps matches TRBD2 (7 bases). This CDR3 has 14 residues. Germline V gene data show CDR1 as DFQATT and CDR2 as SNEGSKA (reference sequence). The CDR3 here is CSYFLGGGTDTQNF. The CDR3 region has the DNA TGCAGTTACTTCTTGGGCGGGGGCACAGATACGCAGAATTTT.